Given below is one T cell receptor beta chain in context. Sequencing was performed with immunoSEQ multiplex PCR; in TCRdb, only in-frame clones are kept and a portion is missing. Of fewer than 80,000 clones in the sample, roughly 85% were seen once. The source of the sample is a study of OX40 agonist ivuxolimab in advanced cancers. Patients had blood sampled at baseline and again on cycle 4 day 1 and cycle 7 day 1. This TCR was recovered from an adult with an advanced solid tumor such as melanoma, head and neck, liver or kidney cancer. Sequenced material: CD4+ or CD8+ T cells sorted from blood, taken in a trial of the OX40 agonist ivuxolimab.

CDR3 sequence (DNA): TGTGCCAGCAGCGGTGTAACGAAGGGCGGTAATGAAAAACTGTTTTTT. Translation: CASSGVTKGGNEKLFF. The V and J genes are TRBV11-2 and TRBJ1-4, with D uncertain. Germline CDR1 reads SGHAT; CDR2 reads FQNNGV. V shed 5 bases and J shed 4 bases, with 17 bases lying between them. The CDR3 covers 16 residues.